The source of this TCR beta chain is a study of cytotoxic CD8 clonotypes in ibrutinib-treated CLL. Study information: The group held 10 to 11 relapsed/refractory and around 15 treatment-naive patients, with roughly 17 IGHV unmutated. Overall study results and limits: Patients showed higher baseline clonality than age-matched healthy donors, and it tracked circulating CD8+ T-cell counts.

In regard to this clone: Its antigen is as yet unknown.

Measured with immunoSEQ multiplex PCR; TCRdb has only the in-frame clones, and not every one. The sample yields around 97,000 clones, approximately 80% seen once. V lost 4 bases to trimming and J lost 4 bases; unmatched junction nucleotides: 11. The CDR3 is 17 residues long. Germline values: CDR1 SNHLY, CDR2 FYNNEI. The sample in question was PBMCs, obtained after 12 months of ibrutinib treatment. This receptor was identified in a human donor with chronic lymphocytic leukemia. The chain recombines TRBV2 with TRBJ2-3; 10 nucleotides line up with TRBD2. In DNA form, the CDR3 reads TGTGCCAGCAGTGTAGGGCTAGCGGGGGCCGGGGCAGATACGCAGTATTTT. Its protein is CASSVGLAGAGADTQYF.